This TCR beta chain was obtained from a study of blood T cell repertoires in COVID-19. For the study at large: Both acute and convalescent COVID-19 samples were obtained from the United States, Italy and Spain. T cells, B-cell-depleted T cells, or PBMCs supplied cDNA or gDNA.

As processed by the authors: Reference gene primer amplification in the assay estimated nucleated cell counts. The data were produced by immunoSEQ multiplex PCR, yet TCRdb's version contains in-frame clones alone and is incomplete. That table is the source of V, J and clone size, and D and trimming were worked out from the DNA. The sample records around 160,000 clones, around 90% being singletons. Germline loops: CDR1 MRHNA, CDR2 SNTAGT. The CDR3 sequence is 16 residues long. V lost 5 bases, J lost 5 bases, and 11 bases stayed unmatched. This chain joins TRBV6-4 and TRBJ1-1, with 10 bases lining up with TRBD1. This TCR came from a man in his fifties or sixties with active or convalescent COVID-19. Material for sequencing was peripheral blood. DNA of the CDR3: TGTGCCAGCAGTAGTAACACCGGGACAGGGGTGACTGAAGCTTTCTTT. Protein: CASSSNTGTGVTEAFF.